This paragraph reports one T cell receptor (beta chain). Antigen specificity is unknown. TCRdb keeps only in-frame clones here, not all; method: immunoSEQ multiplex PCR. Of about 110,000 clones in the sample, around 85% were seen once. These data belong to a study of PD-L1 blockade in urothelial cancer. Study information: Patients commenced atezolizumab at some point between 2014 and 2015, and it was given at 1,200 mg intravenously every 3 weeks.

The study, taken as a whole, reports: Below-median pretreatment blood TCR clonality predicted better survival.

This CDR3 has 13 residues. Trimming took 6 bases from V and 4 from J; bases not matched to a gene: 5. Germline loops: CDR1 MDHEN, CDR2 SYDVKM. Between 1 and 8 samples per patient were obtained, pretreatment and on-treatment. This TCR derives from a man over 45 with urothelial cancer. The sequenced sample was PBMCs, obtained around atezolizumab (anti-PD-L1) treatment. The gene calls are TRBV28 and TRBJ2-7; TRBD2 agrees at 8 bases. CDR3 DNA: TGTGCCAGCAGCGAGCGGGAGTCTTACGAGCAGTACTTC. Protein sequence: CASSERESYEQYF.